The 11 T cell receptor beta chains given below trace back to one sample, sequenced in a study of response to subunit inactivated influenza vaccine (dated by TCRdb to the late 2010s). Libraries were made using RT-PCR. Sequencing was performed on an Illumina HiSeq 2500. Through fastp at Q25 and MiXCR, TCRdb rebuilt clones from the public reads, retaining in-frame beta chains. Every entry covers one CDR3 protein and lists the most common genes and DNA from its rows. The sample table holds hundreds of thousands of distinct CDR3 sequences, of which approximately 15% were seen once. The ten largest make up 6% to 7% of the sample. The sample consisted of PBMCs from blood, taken approximately 15 days before vaccination. The receptors were sampled from a man aged 50 or older who received an inactivated influenza vaccine. Donor details come from another sample of the same person, matched by shared clones.

The rearrangement uses TRBV29-1 and TRBJ2-3, with D tentatively TRBD1 (8 bases). The CDR3 consists of 15 residues. Germline CDR1 is SQVTM and CDR2 is ANQGSEA. V was cut by 6 bases and J by 0 bases, with 16 bases left in between. The CDR3 is CSVAQGGGSTDTQYF. CDR3 bases: TGCAGCGTAGCACAGGGGGGGGGGAGCACAGATACGCAGTATTTT.

This clonotype was counted a few times. The V and J genes are TRBV6-2 or TRBV6-3 and TRBJ2-7; TRBD2 matches 8 bases. V lost 2 bases to trimming and J lost 4 bases; unmatched junction nucleotides: 7. CDR1 and CDR2 (germline): MNHEY, SVGEGT. The CDR3 runs 15 residues. In DNA form, the CDR3 reads TGTGCCAGCAGTTACGACTCCGGGAGGGCATACGAGCAGTACTTC. Its translation is CASSYDSGRAYEQYF.

This clonotype was observed at least ten times. The genes are TRBV10-3 and TRBJ2-7; 12 bases match TRBD2. V dropped 5 bases and J dropped 3; count of bases not matched to a gene: 5. The V gene's germline CDR1 is ENHRY and CDR2 SYGVKD. CDR3 length: 15 residues. The CDR3 here is CAISPKLAGGYEQYF. CDR3 coding DNA: TGTGCCATCAGTCCAAAACTAGCGGGGGGCTACGAGCAGTACTTC.

The V and J genes are TRBV29-1 and TRBJ2-5; the D gene could be TRBD1 or TRBD2 (5 bases each). V was shortened by 5 bases and J by 0 bases, with 10 bases between the two germline ends. Per the germline V gene, CDR1 is SQVTM and CDR2 is ANQGSEA. CDR3 size: 13 residues. The CDR3 DNA reads as TGCAGCGTTTCGAGGGGCCACCAAGAGACCCAGTACTTC. This codes for CSVSRGHQETQYF.

This clonotype showed up just a few times. The V gene is TRBV20-1, the J gene TRBJ1-2; D is unclear. V lost 1 base, J lost 4 bases, and 10 bases lay in between. Germline lookup yields CDR1 DFQATT and CDR2 SNEGSKA (reference sequence). The CDR3 has 13 residues. The CDR3 is CSARVGSVYGYTF. Here the CDR3 DNA reads TGCAGTGCTAGAGTGGGCAGCGTCTATGGCTACACCTTC.

This chain links TRBV6-2 or TRBV6-3 with TRBJ2-7, with 8 bases that match TRBD2. The trim removed 2 bases at V and 3 bases at J, leaving 3 bases unmatched. Germline CDR1 is MNHEY and CDR2 is SVGEGT. CDR3 length: 14 residues. The CDR3 DNA sequence: TGTGCCAGCAGTTACCCACTAGCGGTCTACGAGCAGTACTTC. This codes for CASSYPLAVYEQYF.

This chain connects TRBV3-1 to TRBJ2-2; 8 bases match TRBD1. Germline values: CDR1 LGHDT, CDR2 YNNKEL (reference sequence). Germline trimming cut 1 base from V and 9 bases from J; bases unmatched to any gene: 4. This CDR3 is 14 amino acids long. CDR3 nucleotides: TGTGCCAGCAGCCAAGCCGGACAGGGTAGGGAGCTGTTTTTT. It translates to CASSQAGQGRELFF.

The chain has TRBV9 and TRBJ2-4; TRBD1 might be the D (6 bases). CDR1 is SGDLS and CDR2 is YYNGEE in the germline V gene. The CDR3 consists of 15 residues. Deletions cut 4 bases from V and 8 bases from J, with 19 bases between. In nucleotides, the CDR3 is TGTGCCAGCAGCTCCCTAGGGGGTAGCGCGGACATTCAGTACTTC. It codes for CASSSLGGSADIQYF.

The chain couples TRBV7-9 to TRBJ2-5, with TRBD1 matching over 8 bases. Germline assignment: CDR1 SEHNR and CDR2 FQNEAQ (reference sequence). With V trimmed by 5 bases and J by 4 bases, 6 bases remained unmatched. The CDR3 spans 14 residues. CDR3 nucleotide sequence: TGTGCCAGCAGCCCGGACAGGGAGAGAGAGACCCAGTACTTC. It translates to CASSPDRERETQYF.

This clonotype appeared many times. V and J are TRBV20-1 and TRBJ2-7; D is perhaps TRBD1 or TRBD2 (5 bases each). Germline V gene sequence: CDR1 DFQATT, CDR2 SNEGSKA (reference sequence). The CDR3 consists of 12 residues. Trimming left V 6 bases short and J 4 bases short, with 13 bases between. The CDR3 region has the DNA TGCAGTGCCACCGGGACCTTGTACGAGCAGTACTTC. It is translated as CSATGTLYEQYF.

This clonotype has ten or more counts. CDR3 sequence reads: CASSLVQGYNEQFF. The CDR3 DNA reads TGCGCCAGCAGCTTGGTTCAGGGTTACAATGAGCAGTTCTTC. The chain joins TRBV5-1 to TRBJ2-1; D is perhaps TRBD1 (5 bases). Germline V gene lookup returns CDR1 SGHRS and CDR2 YFSETQ. This CDR3 spans 14 amino acids. With 0 bases removed from V and 4 bases from J, the gap between germline ends came to 8 bases.